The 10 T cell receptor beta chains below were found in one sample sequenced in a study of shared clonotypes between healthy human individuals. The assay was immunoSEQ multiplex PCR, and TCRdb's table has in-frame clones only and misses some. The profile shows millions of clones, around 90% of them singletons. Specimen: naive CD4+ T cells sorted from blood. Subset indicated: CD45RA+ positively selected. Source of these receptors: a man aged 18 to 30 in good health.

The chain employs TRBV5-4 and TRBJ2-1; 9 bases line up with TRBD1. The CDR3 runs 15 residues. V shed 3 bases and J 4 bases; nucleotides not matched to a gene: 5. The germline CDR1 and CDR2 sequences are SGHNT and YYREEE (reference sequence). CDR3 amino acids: CASSSRTGDYNEQFF. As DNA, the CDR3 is TGTGCCAGCAGCTCACGGACAGGGGATTACAATGAGCAGTTCTTC.

The DNA of the CDR3 is TGTGCCACCAGCAGAGATAGTACAGGGGGGGCTGAAGCTTTCTTT. Translation gives CATSRDSTGGAEAFF. The chain links TRBV15 to TRBJ1-1; 8 nucleotides line up with TRBD1. The CDR3 loop spans 15 amino acids. After removal of 0 bases from V and 6 bases from J, the junction contained 6 bases not matched to a gene. From germline, CDR1 is LNHNV and CDR2 YYDKDF (reference sequence).

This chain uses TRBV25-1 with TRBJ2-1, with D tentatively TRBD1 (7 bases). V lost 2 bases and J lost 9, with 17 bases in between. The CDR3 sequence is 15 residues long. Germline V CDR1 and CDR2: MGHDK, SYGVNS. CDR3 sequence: CASSETGAGRVEQFF. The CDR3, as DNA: TGTGCCAGCAGTGAAACAGGGGCGGGAAGGGTTGAGCAGTTCTTC.

The CDR3 coding sequence is TGTGCCAGCAGCTGGGGGGGGACAGGGTACCCGGCGGGAGAGACCCAGTACTTC. Its protein is CASSWGGTGYPAGETQYF. This chain uses TRBV7-6 with TRBJ2-5, with TRBD1 identical over 9 bases. This CDR3 region has 18 residues. The J segment lost 4 bases and the V segment lost 4 bases, leaving 16 bases of the junction unmatched. CDR1 and CDR2 (germline): SGHVS, FNYEAQ.

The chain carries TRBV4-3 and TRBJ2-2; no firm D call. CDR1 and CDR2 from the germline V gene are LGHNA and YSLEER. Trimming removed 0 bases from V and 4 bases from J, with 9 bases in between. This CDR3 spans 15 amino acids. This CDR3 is CASSQEGLGTGELFF. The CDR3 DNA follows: TGCGCCAGCAGCCAAGAGGGTCTGGGCACCGGGGAGCTGTTTTTT.

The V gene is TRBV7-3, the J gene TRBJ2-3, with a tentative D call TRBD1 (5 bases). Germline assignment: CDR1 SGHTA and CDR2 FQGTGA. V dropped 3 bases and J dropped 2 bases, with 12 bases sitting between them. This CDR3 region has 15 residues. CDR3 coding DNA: TGTGCCAGCAGCTTGGGGCCGACAGACACAGATACGCAGTATTTT. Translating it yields CASSLGPTDTDTQYF.

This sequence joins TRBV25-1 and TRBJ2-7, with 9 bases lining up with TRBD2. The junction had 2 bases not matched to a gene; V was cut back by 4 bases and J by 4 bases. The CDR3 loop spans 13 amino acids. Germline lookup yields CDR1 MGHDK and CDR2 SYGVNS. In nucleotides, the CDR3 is TGTGCCAGCAGTGGACTAGCGGAATACGAGCAGTACTTC. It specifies CASSGLAEYEQYF.

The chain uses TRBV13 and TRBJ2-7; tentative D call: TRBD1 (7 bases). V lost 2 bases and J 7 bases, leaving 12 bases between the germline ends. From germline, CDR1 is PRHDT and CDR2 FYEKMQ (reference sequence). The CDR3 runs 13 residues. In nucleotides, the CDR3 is TGTGCCAGCAGCTTACCCCAGGGGGGAGAGCAGTACTTC. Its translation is CASSLPQGGEQYF.

The CDR3, as DNA: TGTGCCAGCAGTACCCAGACCAGTGAAGCTTTCTTT. Translating gives CASSTQTSEAFF. This chain links TRBV2 with TRBJ1-1; D call uncertain. Germline values: CDR1 SNHLY, CDR2 FYNNEI. CDR3 size: 12 residues. Trimming removed 5 bases from V and 7 bases from J, with 11 bases in between.

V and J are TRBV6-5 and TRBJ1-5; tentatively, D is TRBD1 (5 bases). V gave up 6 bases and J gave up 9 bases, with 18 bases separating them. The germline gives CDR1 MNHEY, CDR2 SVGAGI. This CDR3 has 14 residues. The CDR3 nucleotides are TGTGCCAGCAGCACCCAGAATGGCGGGGGGCCCCAGCATTTT. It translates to CASSTQNGGGPQHF.